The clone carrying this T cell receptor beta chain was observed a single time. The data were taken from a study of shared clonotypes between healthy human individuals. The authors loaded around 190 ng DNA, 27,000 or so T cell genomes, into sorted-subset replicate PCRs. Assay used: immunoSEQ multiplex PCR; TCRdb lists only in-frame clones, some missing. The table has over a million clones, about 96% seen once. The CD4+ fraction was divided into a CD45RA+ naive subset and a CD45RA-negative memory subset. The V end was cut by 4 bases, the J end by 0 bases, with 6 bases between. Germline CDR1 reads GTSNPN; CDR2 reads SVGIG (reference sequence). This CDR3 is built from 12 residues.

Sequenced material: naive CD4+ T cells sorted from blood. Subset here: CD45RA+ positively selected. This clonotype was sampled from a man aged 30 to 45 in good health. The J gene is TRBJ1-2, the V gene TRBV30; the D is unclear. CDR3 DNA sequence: TGTGCCTGGAATAGCGCTAACTATGGCTACACCTTC. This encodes CAWNSANYGYTF.